This T cell receptor beta chain was retrieved from a study of cytomegalovirus exposure and HLA in healthy donors. Overall study: In a previous analysis, 117 million unique TCR beta sequences were found from 170 million or so T cells. Study-wide results and limits: Using the classifier, cytomegalovirus status was reportedly diagnosed with high specificity and sensitivity. For most subjects, TCR beta sequences were reported to predict HLA-A and HLA-B alleles with accuracy.

Healthy individuals who donated bone marrow served as the donors. PCR was performed using 60 Vbeta and 13 Jbeta primers. Libraries were prepared by immunoSEQ multiplex PCR; TCRdb keeps only in-frame clonotypes and omits some of them. The table has more than 110,000 clones, 73% seen once. The CDR3 length is 17 residues. The V gene lost 0 bases and the J gene lost 2 bases, with 11 bases spanning the gap. Germline V CDR1 and CDR2: MRHNA, SNTAGT. With regard to this clone: As yet, its antigen is unknown.

This TCR was recovered from a woman aged 40 to 50 in good health and CMV-seronegative. The rearrangement uses TRBV6-4 and TRBJ2-6, with unresolved D. Sequencing input: PBMCs. CDR3 residues: CASSDSIDGPGANVLTF. CDR3 coding DNA: TGTGCCAGCAGTGACTCGATCGATGGGCCTGGGGCCAACGTCCTGACTTTC.